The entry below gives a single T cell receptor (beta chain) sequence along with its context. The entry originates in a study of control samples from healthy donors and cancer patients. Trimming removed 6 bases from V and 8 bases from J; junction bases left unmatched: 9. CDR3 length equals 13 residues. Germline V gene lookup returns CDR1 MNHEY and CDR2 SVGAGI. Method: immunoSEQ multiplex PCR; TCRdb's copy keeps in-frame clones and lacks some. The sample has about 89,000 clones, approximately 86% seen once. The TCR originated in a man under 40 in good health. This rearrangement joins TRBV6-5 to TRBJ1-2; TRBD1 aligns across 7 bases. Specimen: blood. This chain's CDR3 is CASSHRDRLGYTF. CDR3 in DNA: TGTGCCAGCAGCCACCGGGACAGATTAGGCTACACCTTC.